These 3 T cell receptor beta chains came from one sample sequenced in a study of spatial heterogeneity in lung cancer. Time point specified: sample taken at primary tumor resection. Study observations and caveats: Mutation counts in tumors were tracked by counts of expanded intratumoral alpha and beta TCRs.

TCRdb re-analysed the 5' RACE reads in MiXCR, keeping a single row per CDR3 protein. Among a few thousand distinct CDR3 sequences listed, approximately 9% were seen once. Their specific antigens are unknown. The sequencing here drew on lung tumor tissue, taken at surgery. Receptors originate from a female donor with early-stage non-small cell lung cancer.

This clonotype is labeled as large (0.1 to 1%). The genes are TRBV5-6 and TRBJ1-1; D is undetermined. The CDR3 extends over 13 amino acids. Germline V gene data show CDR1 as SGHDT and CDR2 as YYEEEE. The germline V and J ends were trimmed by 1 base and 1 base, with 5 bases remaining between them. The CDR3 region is CASSLTTNTEAFF. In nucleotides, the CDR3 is TGTGCCAGCAGCTTGACAACGAACACTGAAGCTTTCTTT.

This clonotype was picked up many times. The DNA for the CDR3 is TGTGCCAGCAGCTTACGGAGCGGACCAAGCACAGATACGCAGTATTTT. It yields the protein CASSLRSGPSTDTQYF. J is TRBJ2-3 and V is TRBV7-6; tentative D call: TRBD2 (5 bases). The germline V gene encodes CDR1 SGHVS and CDR2 FNYEAQ. Trimming removed 2 bases at V and 0 bases at J, with 12 bases between. CDR3 length: 16 amino acids.

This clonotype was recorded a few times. CDR3 bases: TGCAGTGCTAGCGCTGAGGGACTAGCGGGGGCAGATACGCAGTATTTT. Translation: CSASAEGLAGADTQYF. This chain links TRBV20-1 with TRBJ2-3; 14 bases line up with TRBD2. This CDR3 is built from 16 residues. Germline values: CDR1 DFQATT, CDR2 SNEGSKA (reference sequence). J gave up 4 bases and V 3 bases, and 6 bases lay outside the gene matches.